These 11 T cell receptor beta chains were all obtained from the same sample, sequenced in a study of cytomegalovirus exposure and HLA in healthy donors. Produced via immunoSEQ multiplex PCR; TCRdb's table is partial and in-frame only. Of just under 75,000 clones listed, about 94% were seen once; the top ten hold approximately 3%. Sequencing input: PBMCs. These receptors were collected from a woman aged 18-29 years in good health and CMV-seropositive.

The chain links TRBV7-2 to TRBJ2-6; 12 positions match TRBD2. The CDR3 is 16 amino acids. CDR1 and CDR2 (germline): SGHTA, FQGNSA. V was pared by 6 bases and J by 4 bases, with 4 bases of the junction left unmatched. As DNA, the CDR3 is TGTGCCAGCAGTAGACTAGCGGGAGCCGGGGCCAACGTCCTGACTTTC. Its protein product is CASSRLAGAGANVLTF.

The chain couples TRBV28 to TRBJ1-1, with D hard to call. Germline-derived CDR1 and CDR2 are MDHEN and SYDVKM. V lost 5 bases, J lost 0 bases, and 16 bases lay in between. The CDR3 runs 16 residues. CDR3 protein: CASSDGPATMNTEAFF. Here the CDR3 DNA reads TGTGCCAGCAGTGACGGACCCGCGACTATGAACACTGAAGCTTTCTTT.

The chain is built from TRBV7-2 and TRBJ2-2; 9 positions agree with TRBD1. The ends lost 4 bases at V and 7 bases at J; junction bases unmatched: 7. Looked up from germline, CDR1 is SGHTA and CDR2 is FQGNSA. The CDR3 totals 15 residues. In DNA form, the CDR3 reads TGTGCCAGCAGCTCCGGGACAGGGAAAGTCGGGGAGCTGTTTTTT. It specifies CASSSGTGKVGELFF.

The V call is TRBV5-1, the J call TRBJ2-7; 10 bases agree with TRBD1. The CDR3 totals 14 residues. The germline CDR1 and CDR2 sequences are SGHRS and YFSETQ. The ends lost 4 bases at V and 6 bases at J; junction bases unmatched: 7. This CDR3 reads CASSQTGQGSEQYF. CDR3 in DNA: TGCGCCAGCAGCCAAACGGGACAGGGGAGCGAGCAGTACTTC.

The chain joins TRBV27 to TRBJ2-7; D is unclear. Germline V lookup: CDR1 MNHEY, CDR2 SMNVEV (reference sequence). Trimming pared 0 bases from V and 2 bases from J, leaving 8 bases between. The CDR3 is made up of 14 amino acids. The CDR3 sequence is CASSLSSGPYEQYF. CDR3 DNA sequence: TGTGCCAGCAGTTTATCGTCAGGTCCCTACGAGCAGTACTTC.

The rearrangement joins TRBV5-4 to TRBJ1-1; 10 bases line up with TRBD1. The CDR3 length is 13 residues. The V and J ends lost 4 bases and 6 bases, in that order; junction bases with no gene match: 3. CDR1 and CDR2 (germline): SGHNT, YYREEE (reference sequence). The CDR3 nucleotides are TGTGCCAGCAGCGGGGGACAGGGGCCTGAAGCTTTCTTT. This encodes CASSGGQGPEAFF.

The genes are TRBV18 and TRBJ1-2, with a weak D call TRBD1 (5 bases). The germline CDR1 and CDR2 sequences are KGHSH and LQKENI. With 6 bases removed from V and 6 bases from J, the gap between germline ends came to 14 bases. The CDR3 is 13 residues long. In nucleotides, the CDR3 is TGTGCCAGCTCGCAACAGGAGACACATGGCTACACCTTC. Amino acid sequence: CASSQQETHGYTF.

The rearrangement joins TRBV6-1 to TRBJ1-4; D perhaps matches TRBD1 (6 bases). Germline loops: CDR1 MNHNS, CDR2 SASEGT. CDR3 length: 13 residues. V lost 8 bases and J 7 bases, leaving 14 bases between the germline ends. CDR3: CASSQGYGEKLFF. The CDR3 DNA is TGTGCCAGCTCGCAGGGGTATGGTGAAAAACTGTTTTTT.

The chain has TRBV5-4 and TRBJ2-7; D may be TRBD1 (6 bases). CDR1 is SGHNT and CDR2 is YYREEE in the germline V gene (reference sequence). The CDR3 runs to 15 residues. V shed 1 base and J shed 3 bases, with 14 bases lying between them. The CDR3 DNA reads TGTGCCAGCAGCTTGACCACGGGACATAACTACGAGCAGTACTTC. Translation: CASSLTTGHNYEQYF.

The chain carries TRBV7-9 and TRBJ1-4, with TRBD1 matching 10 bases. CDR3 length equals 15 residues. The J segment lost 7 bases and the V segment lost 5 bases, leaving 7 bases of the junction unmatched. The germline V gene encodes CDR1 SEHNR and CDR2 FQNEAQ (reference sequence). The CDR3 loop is CASSQGQGRSEKLFF. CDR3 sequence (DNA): TGTGCCAGCAGCCAGGGACAGGGGAGGAGTGAAAAACTGTTTTTT.

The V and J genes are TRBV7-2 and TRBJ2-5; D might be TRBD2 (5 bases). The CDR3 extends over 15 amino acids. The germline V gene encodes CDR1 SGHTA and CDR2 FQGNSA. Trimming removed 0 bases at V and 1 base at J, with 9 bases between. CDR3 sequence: CASSLAHSGQETQYF. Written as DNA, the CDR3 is TGTGCCAGCAGCTTAGCGCACAGCGGCCAAGAGACCCAGTACTTC.